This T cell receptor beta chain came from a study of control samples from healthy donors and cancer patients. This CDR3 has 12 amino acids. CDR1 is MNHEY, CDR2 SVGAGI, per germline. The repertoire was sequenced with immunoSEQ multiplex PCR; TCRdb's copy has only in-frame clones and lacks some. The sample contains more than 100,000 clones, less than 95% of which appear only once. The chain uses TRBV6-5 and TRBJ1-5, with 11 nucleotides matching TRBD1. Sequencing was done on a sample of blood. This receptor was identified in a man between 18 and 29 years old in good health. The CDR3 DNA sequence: TGTGGAATGGGACAGGGGGACCAGCCCCAGCATTTT. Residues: CGMGQGDQPQHF.